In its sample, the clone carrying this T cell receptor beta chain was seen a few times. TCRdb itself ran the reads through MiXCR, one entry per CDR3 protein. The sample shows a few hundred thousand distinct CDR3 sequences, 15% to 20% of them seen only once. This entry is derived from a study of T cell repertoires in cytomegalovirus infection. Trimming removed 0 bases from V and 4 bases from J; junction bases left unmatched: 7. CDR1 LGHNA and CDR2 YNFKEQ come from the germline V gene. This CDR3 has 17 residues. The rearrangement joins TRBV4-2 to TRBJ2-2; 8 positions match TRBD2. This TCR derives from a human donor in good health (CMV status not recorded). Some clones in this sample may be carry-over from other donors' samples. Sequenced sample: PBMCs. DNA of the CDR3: TGTGCCAGCAGCCAAGATCGAGCGGGGGACGCCACCGGGGAGCTGTTTTTT. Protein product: CASSQDRAGDATGELFF.